What follows describes a single T cell receptor (beta chain). The antigen remains unidentified. The sample originates from a study of T cells in localized non-small cell lung cancer. The study, taken as a whole, reports: Highest T cell clonality was seen in uninvolved adjacent lung, surpassing that measured in tumor.

Here immunoSEQ multiplex PCR was the method, and the copy in TCRdb shows in-frame clones only, minus some. The sample carries fewer than 40,000 clones, approximately 85% recorded once. Trimming removed 7 bases from V and 6 bases from J, with 26 bases in between. Germline assignment: CDR1 SGHAT and CDR2 FQNNGV. The CDR3 covers 17 residues. Sequencing was performed on peripheral blood mononuclear cells, taken before any cancer treatment. The receptor's source is a woman aged 40-69 years with stage III lung adenocarcinoma. The chain employs TRBV11-2 and TRBJ2-3; either TRBD1 or TRBD2 may fit D (6 bases each). As DNA, the CDR3 is TGTGCCAGCACCAAAGTCAGGGGTAATTCAGGAGGGGATACGCAGTATTTT. Protein sequence: CASTKVRGNSGGDTQYF.